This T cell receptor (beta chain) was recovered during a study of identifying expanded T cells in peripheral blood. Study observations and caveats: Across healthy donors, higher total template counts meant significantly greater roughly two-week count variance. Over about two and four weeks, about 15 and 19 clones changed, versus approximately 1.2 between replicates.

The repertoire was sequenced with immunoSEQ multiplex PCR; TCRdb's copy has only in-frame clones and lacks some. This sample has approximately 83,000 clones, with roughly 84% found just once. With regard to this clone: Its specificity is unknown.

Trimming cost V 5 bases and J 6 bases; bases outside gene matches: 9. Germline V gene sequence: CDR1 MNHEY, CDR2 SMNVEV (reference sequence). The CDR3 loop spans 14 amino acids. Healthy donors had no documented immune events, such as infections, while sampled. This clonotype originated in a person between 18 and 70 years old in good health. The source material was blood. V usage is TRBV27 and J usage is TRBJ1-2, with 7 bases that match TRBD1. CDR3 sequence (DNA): TGTGCCAGCAGTCCCAAGACAGGGAACCATGGCTACACCTTC. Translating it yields CASSPKTGNHGYTF.